The present entry profiles one TCR beta chain with its context. V shed 0 bases and J 6 bases; nucleotides not matched to a gene: 9. Germline assignment: CDR1 SGHDN and CDR2 FVKESK. The CDR3 contains 19 residues. This record belongs to a study of blood T cell repertoires in COVID-19. At the level of the study: Both acute and convalescent COVID-19 samples were obtained from the United States, Italy and Spain. T cells, B-cell-depleted T cells, or PBMCs supplied cDNA or gDNA.

In the original workflow: How many nucleated cells were present was estimated from reference gene primer amplification. Clones were read by immunoSEQ multiplex PCR, and TCRdb kept only the in-frame ones, dropping some. D and trimming come from the DNA, and the V and J calls and clone size come from that table. The table has around 300,000 clones, 65% to 90% seen once. The chain is built from TRBV14 and TRBJ2-1, with 15 bases lining up with TRBD2. Sequencing was carried out using peripheral blood. This TCR derives from a human donor in a cohort sampled during active COVID-19. As DNA, the CDR3 is TGTGCCAGCAGCCAAGACTTTGGGGGGGGACTAGCGGGAGGCAATGAGCAGTTCTTC. Encoded protein: CASSQDFGGGLAGGNEQFF. The variable domain in full, completed from reference TRBV14 and TRBJ2-1, reads EAGVTQFPSHSVIEKGQTVTLRCDPISGHDNLYWYRRVMGKEIKFLLHFVKESKQDESGMPNNRFLAERTGGTYSTLKVQPAELEDSGVYFCASSQDFGGGLAGGNEQFFGPGTRLTVL.